This T cell receptor beta chain was captured by sequencing in a study of blood T cell repertoires in COVID-19. Background on the study: Both acute and convalescent COVID-19 samples were obtained from the United States, Italy and Spain. PBMCs, B-cell-depleted T cells, or T cells were the source of the cDNA or gDNA that made up the material.

J gave up 0 bases and V 4 bases, and 12 bases lay outside the gene matches. Germline V gene sequence: CDR1 SGHDT, CDR2 YYEEEE. The CDR3 has 17 residues. In the source study's methods: From reference gene primer amplification, estimates of nucleated cell counts were derived. Measured with immunoSEQ multiplex PCR; TCRdb has only the in-frame clones, and not every one. The DNA was the basis for D and trimming; V, J and clone size are from that table. Of a few hundred thousand clones in the sample, about 80% were seen once. Input material: peripheral blood. This receptor was obtained from a human donor in a cohort sampled during active COVID-19. V is TRBV5-6 and J is TRBJ1-1; TRBD1 matches at 7 bases. The DNA of the CDR3 is TGTGCCAGCAGCCTGAAACAGGGGAACCTTATGAACACTGAAGCTTTCTTT. Translated, it gives CASSLKQGNLMNTEAFF. Combining the CDR3 with reference TRBV5-6 and TRBJ1-1 gives the whole variable domain DAGVTQSPTHLIKTRGQQVTLRCSPKSGHDTVSWYQQALGQGPQFIFQYYEEEERQRGNFPDRFSGHQFPNYSSELNVNALLLGDSALYLCASSLKQGNLMNTEAFFGQGTRLTVV.